One T cell receptor beta chain is described in this entry. Its antigen has not been determined. Per-nucleotide qualities are absent, and no much larger clonotype sits a single base away. The sample is drawn from a study of cytomegalovirus exposure and HLA in healthy donors (dated by TCRdb to the late 2010s). Broadly, across the study: An earlier analysis of approximately 590 of the donors reported 276 Gb of sequence data and 117 million unique TCR beta sequences from some 180 million T cells. An early release covering about 600 HLA-typed donors comprised approximately 300 gigabases of sequencing data and some 79 million unique TCR sequences. Among the approximately 420 genotyped donors, under 90% belonged to the genetic ancestry cluster associated with self-reported Caucasian donors. The aim of the study was to test whether cataloging public T cell receptors could identify signatures of past pathogen exposure. Using immunosequencing, the study profiled T cell repertoires from fewer than 700 subjects and related those repertoires to cytomegalovirus serostatus. A separate validation cohort of 100 to 150 different subjects was used in addition to the roughly 640-subject first cohort. The study combined high-throughput TCR immunosequencing, statistical association of individual TCRs with disease status, and machine learning to predict cytomegalovirus infection status. A later analysis re-analyzed previously published TCR beta repertoires from roughly 630 donors and added high-resolution HLA genotyping to study TCR occurrence patterns. Rather than drawing on any new phenotypic data, the later analysis identified candidate immune exposures from TCR beta sequences and the way those sequences occurred across donors. An earlier analysis of fewer than 750 of the donors used high-throughput TCR beta sequencing to judge whether each TCR beta V gene segment behaved as functional or pseudogenic. Alongside the repertoire data, information on donor age, sex, ethnicity and CMV serostatus was compiled. In a later genetic analysis, genome-wide SNP genotypes for about three fifths of the roughly 670 donors were used, and that subset was treated as a discovery cohort. All discovery cohort repertoires had been generated on a single sequencing platform. HLA typing included class I and class II loci at four-digit resolution. Typing coverage varied by locus: roughly 620-640 donors for A, B, C, DRB1 and DQB1; roughly 500 for DQA1; more than 600 for DPA1; under 490 for DPB1. Four or five DR-DQ haplotypes were handled as single units for association and clustering because linkage in the cohort was strong. On average, roughly 200,000 unique TCR beta nucleotide sequences were sequenced per donor among several hundred genotyped donors of the cohort, with roughly a sixth of those sequences being non-productive. Summary of the overall study and its limitations: Linkage disequilibrium might explain the correlated functional status among segregating V segments, but an unknown experimental factor could not be ruled out. A later analysis reported that several top co-occurrence clusters appeared linked to parvovirus B19, influenza, CMV and Epstein-Barr virus. The classifier was reported to diagnose cytomegalovirus status with high specificity and sensitivity in both the original cohort and the validation cohort. The earlier analysis of almost 600 of the donors excluded some 16 rarely observed V segments, including chromosome 9 orphons, because counts were too low. V-gene and J-gene trimming of TCR beta chains was associated with a missense DCLRE1C variant in a later genetic analysis, and the association was replicated in an independent cohort. In this cohort, only TCR beta chains were sequenced, and detectable features were limited by the absence of alpha or paired-chain data. It was suggested by the authors that the approach could potentially be generalized to other disease states and immunological phenotypes. In an earlier analysis of about 550 of the donors, most TCR beta V segments were observed in productive rearrangements about 87% or about 30% of the time, broadly matching IMGT annotations. The study listed 164 TCR beta chains as associated with cytomegalovirus. In a later analysis, most CMV-associated TCR beta chains were found to appear HLA-restricted, with HLA associations seemingly driven largely by CMV exposure. A further reported finding was that TCR beta sequences accurately predicted the HLA-A and HLA-B alleles for most subjects in the first cohort. In a later analysis, the rate of TCR association differed among HLA loci, with DRB1 alleles having the most associated TCRs and HLA-C alleles having the fewest. While some public TCRs were present in many individuals, most TCR sequences turned up only very rarely across donors. Some IMGT-functional V segments, including TRBV6-2 and TRBV6-3, could not be told apart with the 87-base-pair reads, so those segments were excluded. For the cohort, immune exposure information was limited to CMV serostatus. A later analysis associated 16,951 TCR beta sequences with specific HLA alleles at a false discovery rate of 0.05. According to a later genetic analysis, donors in an Asian-associated ancestry cluster had fewer N-insertions in productive TCRs than the roughly 670-donor mean. Because HLA typing was unavailable for some donors at each locus, only the typed subset was used in association tests. The sequencing pipeline was judged likely to have produced a cluster of highly shared sequence variants as a technical artifact. Assigning TCR associations to individual alleles was difficult when HLA alleles, especially DR and DQ, strongly co-occurred. Roughly uniform sequencing depth across donors was assumed in presence/absence analyses, although this assumption may not hold. Compared with equally common non-associated chains, HLA-associated TCR beta chains in a later analysis were more clonally expanded and had lower generation probabilities. In vitro tests confirmed that a few of the cytomegalovirus-associated TCR beta chains recognize cytomegalovirus antigens.

The library was made by the immunoSEQ multiplex PCR assay. For the multiplex PCR, a mixture combining 60 forward primers for TCR Vbeta segments and 13 reverse primers for TCR Jbeta segments was used. The CDR3 region of rearranged TCR beta genes was amplified from genomic DNA by a multiplex PCR assay. The Illumina HiSeq System was used to sequence the amplified TCR beta libraries as 87-base-pair reads. As for the authors' bioinformatics: Across the 666 repertoires, a later analysis counted tens of millions of unique TCR beta chains, roughly 11 million of which were shared by at least two donors. A nearest-neighbor algorithm error-corrected the raw reads and collapsed the reads into unique sequences, merging closely related sequences to remove PCR and sequencing errors. CDR3 sequences were aligned to IMGT reference sequences to assign V, D and J gene segments. For a sequence to be retained, a match of at least six nucleotides to both a V gene segment and a J gene segment was required. A rearrangement was called productive if the CDR3 had no stop codons and remained in frame with V and J, and every other rearrangement was called non-productive. Following IMGT convention, CDR3 was defined as the stretch from the second conserved V-encoded cysteine up to the conserved J-encoded phenylalanine. The earlier analysis of about 640 of the donors excluded any sequence lacking an unambiguous match to a single V gene segment. In an earlier analysis of some 590 of the donors, V segments were called functional above 56.7% productive rearrangements and were called segregating when the between-donor standard deviation exceeded 5%. To diagnose cytomegalovirus status from the catalog of TCR beta chain sequences, a statistical classification framework was built. In a later analysis, V and J genes were assigned by comparing TCR nucleotide sequences against IMGT/GENE-DB human TR gene sequences. Using the TCRdist pipeline, a later analysis assigned CDR3 sequences along with most-parsimonious VDJ recombination scenarios. A later analysis defined each TCR beta chain by its CDR3 amino acid sequence plus V-gene family, and excluded reads lacking a unique V-gene family. To address suspected cross-contamination and a sequencing artifact, a later analysis removed around 600 highly shared, low-generation-probability nucleotide sequences. For each public chain, a later analysis derived a clonal expansion index from normalized ranks of inferred template counts within each repertoire. In a later analysis, generation probabilities were computed using a VDJ recombination model fitted to out-of-frame rearrangements, and the results were checked against IGoR. A later analysis scored TCR-TCR, TCR-HLA and TCR-CMV co-occurrence with hypergeometric tests, applying a repertoire-size bias correction to TCR pairs. False discovery rates were estimated in a later analysis by permuting HLA or CMV assignments 20 times. In a later analysis, co-occurring TCRs were grouped with DBSCAN, and TCRdist sequence similarity was added when clustering was performed within HLA-allele-positive subsets. Repertoires with fewer than 30,000 or more than 120,000 public chains, plus five repertoires with anomalous nucleotide sharing, were excluded from co-occurrence clustering. The immuneACCESS repertoire file appears here via TCRdb, limited to in-frame rearrangements. These files lack a portion of the clones; in checked studies, under half of the deficit traces to unresolved V genes, and the cause of the others is not known. V and J calls and clone size are copied from that table; D and trimming were computed from the DNA. In this sample the table shows roughly 120,000 clones, 81% of which occur a single time. The ten largest clones take up roughly 3.9% of the sample.

The cohort comprised 666 healthy bone marrow donors. Cohort members were all nominally healthy when sampled, although unrecorded immune exposures were likely present. The donor tested CMV seronegative, placing the donor among the 352 seronegative members of the cohort. A peripheral blood sample was collected from each donor, and TCR beta sequencing was performed on peripheral blood mononuclear cells. Genomic DNA extraction from the blood cell samples was performed with the Qiagen DNeasy Blood Extraction Kit. Trimming takes 1 base from V and 3 bases from J, and the germline ends sit 19 bases apart. The germline V gene (reference sequence) specifies SGHAT as CDR1 and FQDESV as CDR2. The CDR3, cysteine through phenylalanine, is 18 amino acids long. Here the CDR3 DNA is all that survives: 54 bases in frame from base 1.

The chain is encoded by TRBV11-1 joined to TRBJ2-1; the D segment could be TRBD1, given 5 matching bases. The sequenced sample consisted of PBMCs. This clonotype originated in a woman under 40 in good health and CMV-seronegative. The CDR3 region has the sequence CASSLVLEDILDYNEQFF. The bases are TGTGCCAGCAGCTTAGTCCTTGAGGACATATTGGACTACAATGAGCAGTTCTTC.